The rows below give T cell receptor beta chains drawn from one sample of a study of PD-1 blockade in classical Hodgkin lymphoma. Measured with immunoSEQ multiplex PCR; TCRdb has only the in-frame clones, and not every one. The data show around 26,000 clones, over 85% seen once. The material sequenced was peripheral blood mononuclear cells (PBMCs). The source of these receptors is a human donor with classical Hodgkin lymphoma. CDR3s include the opening cysteine and the closing phenylalanine or tryptophan. Each record gives: V gene, clone size, J gene, D gene, CDR3 protein, CDR3 DNA. D genes are given only for firm matches. Expanded clones get a size class; other rows say once, few or many, or leave the size out.

v_call: TRBV5-1; clone_size: -; j_call: TRBJ2-3; d_call: TRBD2; cdr3_aa: CASSSIGTSGRGDTQYF; cdr3_nt: TGCGCCAGCAGCTCGATAGGGACTAGCGGGAGAGGAGATACGCAGTATTTT
v_call: TRBV10-1; clone_size: -; j_call: TRBJ1-1; d_call: -; cdr3_aa: CASKGAKNTEAFF; cdr3_nt: TGCGCCAGCAAAGGGGCTAAGAACACTGAAGCTTTCTTT
v_call: TRBV19; clone_size: -; j_call: TRBJ1-5; d_call: -; cdr3_aa: CASSIDSLGSQPQHF; cdr3_nt: TGTGCCAGTAGTATCGACAGCCTGGGTAGTCAGCCCCAGCATTTT
v_call: TRBV28; clone_size: once; j_call: TRBJ2-7; d_call: -; cdr3_aa: CASSLSSSRVSHYYEQYF; cdr3_nt: TGTGCCAGCAGTTTATCCTCCAGCAGGGTGAGTCATTACTACGAGCAGTACTTC
v_call: TRBV30; clone_size: few; j_call: TRBJ2-2; d_call: -; cdr3_aa: CAWSDGLIGELFF; cdr3_nt: TGTGCCTGGAGTGACGGGCTAATCGGGGAGCTGTTTTTT
v_call: TRBV6-5; clone_size: -; j_call: TRBJ1-2; d_call: -; cdr3_aa: CASSHRGNYGYTF; cdr3_nt: TGTGCCAGCAGTCATCGGGGTAACTATGGCTACACCTTC
v_call: TRBV19; clone_size: -; j_call: TRBJ1-4; d_call: -; cdr3_aa: CASSIGRANEKLFF; cdr3_nt: TGTGCCAGTAGTATAGGGAGGGCTAATGAAAAACTGTTTTTT
v_call: TRBV15; clone_size: -; j_call: TRBJ2-7; d_call: -; cdr3_aa: CATSKGVGGYEQYF; cdr3_nt: TGTGCCACCAGCAAGGGGGTAGGGGGCTACGAGCAGTACTTC
v_call: TRBV6-4; clone_size: once; j_call: TRBJ2-2; d_call: -; cdr3_aa: CASSDSKQGNTGELFF; cdr3_nt: TGTGCCAGCAGTGACTCGAAACAGGGGAACACCGGGGAGCTGTTTTTT
v_call: TRBV19; clone_size: few; j_call: TRBJ2-7; d_call: TRBD1; cdr3_aa: CASSPGQGGYEQYF; cdr3_nt: TGTGCCAGTAGTCCGGGACAGGGAGGCTACGAGCAGTACTTC
v_call: TRBV9; clone_size: -; j_call: TRBJ2-7; d_call: -; cdr3_aa: CASSVGRGIYEQYF; cdr3_nt: TGTGCCAGCAGCGTAGGTCGCGGAATCTACGAGCAGTACTTC
v_call: TRBV14; clone_size: -; j_call: TRBJ2-7; d_call: TRBD1; cdr3_aa: CASSQQGAYEQYF; cdr3_nt: TGTGCCAGCAGCCAGCAGGGGGCCTACGAGCAGTACTTC
v_call: TRBV4-1; clone_size: -; j_call: TRBJ2-2; d_call: -; cdr3_aa: CASSQGPNTGELFF; cdr3_nt: TGCGCCAGCAGCCAAGGCCCTAACACCGGGGAGCTGTTTTTT
v_call: TRBV19; clone_size: -; j_call: TRBJ2-3; d_call: -; cdr3_aa: CASKNRRGVVDTQYF; cdr3_nt: TGTGCCAGTAAAAATCGGCGGGGAGTGGTAGATACGCAGTATTTT
v_call: TRBV6-5; clone_size: -; j_call: TRBJ1-4; d_call: -; cdr3_aa: CASSRTVTNEKLFF; cdr3_nt: TGTGCCAGCAGTAGGACAGTAACTAATGAAAAACTGTTTTTT
v_call: TRBV6-6; clone_size: -; j_call: TRBJ1-1; d_call: -; cdr3_aa: CASRGNWNTEAFF; cdr3_nt: TGTGCCAGCAGAGGGAACTGGAACACTGAAGCTTTCTTT
v_call: TRBV4-1; clone_size: -; j_call: TRBJ2-5; d_call: -; cdr3_aa: CASSQDSGLAETQYF; cdr3_nt: TGCGCCAGCAGCCAAGACTCCGGCCTAGCGGAGACCCAGTACTTC
v_call: TRBV25-1; clone_size: -; j_call: TRBJ2-4; d_call: -; cdr3_aa: CASSEWAGNPAKNIQYF; cdr3_nt: TGTGCCAGCAGTGAATGGGCCGGCAACCCAGCCAAAAACATTCAGTACTTC
v_call: TRBV9; clone_size: -; j_call: TRBJ2-5; d_call: -; cdr3_aa: CASSVGTSGTETQYF; cdr3_nt: TGTGCCAGCAGCGTCGGGACTTCCGGAACGGAGACCCAGTACTTC
v_call: TRBV5-6; clone_size: -; j_call: TRBJ2-2; d_call: -; cdr3_aa: CASSLGQFSTGELFF; cdr3_nt: TGTGCCAGCAGCTTGGGGCAGTTTAGCACCGGGGAGCTGTTTTTT
v_call: TRBV7-8; clone_size: once; j_call: TRBJ2-7; d_call: -; cdr3_aa: CASSFRGGTPYEQYF; cdr3_nt: TGTGCCAGCAGCTTCCGTGGAGGAACCCCCTACGAGCAGTACTTC
v_call: TRBV11-3; clone_size: -; j_call: TRBJ2-7; d_call: -; cdr3_aa: CASSLGGGSAYYEQYF; cdr3_nt: TGTGCCAGCAGCCTGGGGGGTGGTAGCGCGTACTACGAGCAGTACTTC
v_call: TRBV30; clone_size: -; j_call: TRBJ2-7; d_call: -; cdr3_aa: CAWSRDTRSSYEQYF; cdr3_nt: TGTGCCTGGAGCCGAGACACGCGCAGCTCCTACGAGCAGTACTTC
v_call: TRBV5-8; clone_size: -; j_call: TRBJ2-1; d_call: TRBD1; cdr3_aa: CASTLQGATYNEQFF; cdr3_nt: TGTGCCAGCACCTTACAGGGGGCAACCTACAATGAGCAGTTCTTC
v_call: TRBV16; clone_size: once; j_call: TRBJ1-2; d_call: TRBD1; cdr3_aa: CASSQRQGAIGYTF; cdr3_nt: TGTGCCAGCAGCCAAAGACAGGGGGCCATAGGCTACACCTTC
v_call: TRBV7-9; clone_size: once; j_call: TRBJ2-1; d_call: -; cdr3_aa: CASSLAARSDRFF; cdr3_nt: TGTGCCAGCAGCTTAGCGGCCCGTTCCGATCGGTTCTTC
v_call: TRBV11-2; clone_size: -; j_call: TRBJ1-3; d_call: -; cdr3_aa: CASSIRTEYSGNTIYF; cdr3_nt: TGTGCCAGCAGCATACGGACGGAATACTCTGGAAACACCATATATTTT
v_call: TRBV11-3; clone_size: -; j_call: TRBJ2-3; d_call: -; cdr3_aa: CASSRPRGAITDTQYF; cdr3_nt: TGTGCCAGCAGCCGCCCCCGCGGGGCGATCACAGATACGCAGTATTTT
v_call: TRBV5-1; clone_size: -; j_call: TRBJ1-1; d_call: TRBD1; cdr3_aa: CASSLGALKGATEAFF; cdr3_nt: TGCGCCAGCAGCTTGGGGGCCCTGAAGGGGGCCACTGAAGCTTTCTTT
v_call: TRBV28; clone_size: -; j_call: TRBJ1-2; d_call: -; cdr3_aa: CASGKGNYGYTF; cdr3_nt: TGTGCCAGCGGAAAAGGTAACTATGGCTACACCTTC